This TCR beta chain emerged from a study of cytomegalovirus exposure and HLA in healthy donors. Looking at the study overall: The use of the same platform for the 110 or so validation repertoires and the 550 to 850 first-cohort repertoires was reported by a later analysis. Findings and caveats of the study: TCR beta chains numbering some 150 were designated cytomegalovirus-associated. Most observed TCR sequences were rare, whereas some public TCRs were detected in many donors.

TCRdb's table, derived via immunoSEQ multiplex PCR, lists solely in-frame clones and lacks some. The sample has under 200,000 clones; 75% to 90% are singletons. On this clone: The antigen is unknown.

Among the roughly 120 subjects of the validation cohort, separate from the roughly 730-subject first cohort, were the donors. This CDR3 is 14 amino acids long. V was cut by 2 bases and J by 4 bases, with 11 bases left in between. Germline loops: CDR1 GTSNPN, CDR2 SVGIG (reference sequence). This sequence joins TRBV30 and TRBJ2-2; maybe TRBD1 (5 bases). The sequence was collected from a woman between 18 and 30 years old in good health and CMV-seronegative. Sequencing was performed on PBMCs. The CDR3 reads CAWSPGWGTGELFF. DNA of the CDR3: TGTGCCTGGAGTCCAGGGTGGGGCACCGGGGAGCTGTTTTTT. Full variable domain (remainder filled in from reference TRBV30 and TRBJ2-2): SQTIHQWPATLVQPVGSPLSLECTVEGTSNPNLYWYRQAAGRGLQLLFYSVGIGQISSEVPQNLSASRPQDRQFILSSKKLLLSDSGFYLCAWSPGWGTGELFFGEGSRLTVL.